The sequence of this T cell receptor (beta chain) was determined in a study of T cell changes during pregnancy in multiple sclerosis. Sequencing used immunoSEQ multiplex PCR; TCRdb keeps in-frame clones, though not all of them. The sample carries 69,000 or so clones, 85% to 95% recorded once. V was shortened by 10 bases and J by 4 bases, with 22 bases between the two germline ends. The CDR3 is made up of 15 amino acids. Germline V gene lookup returns CDR1 ENHRY and CDR2 SYGVKD. Sequencing was performed on peripheral blood, taken in the third trimester of pregnancy. This rearrangement joins TRBV10-3 to TRBJ1-1; the D is unclear. This TCR was sampled from a female donor in good health, enrolled as a control in a pregnancy study. DNA of the CDR3: TGTGCCACCCGAGTAGGAATAGAGGGTAGCACTGAAGCTTTCTTT. Its protein is CATRVGIEGSTEAFF.